Below, 28 T cell receptor beta chains from the same sample are listed, as sequenced in a study of technical replicates of blood from a few donors. TCRdb keeps only in-frame clones here, not all; method: immunoSEQ multiplex PCR. The profile shows fewer than 110,000 clones, around 96% of them singletons. Sequencing input: T cells isolated from PBMCs. The receptors originated from a human donor in good health.

The chain recombines TRBV5-1 with TRBJ1-1; TRBD1 might be the D (5 bases). Per the germline V gene, CDR1 is SGHRS and CDR2 is YFSETQ. The CDR3 length is 14 residues. V shed 4 bases and J shed 1 base, with 11 bases lying between them. The DNA of the CDR3 is TGCGCCAGCAGCCTTGGGGCGGCGAACACTGAAGCTTTCTTT. Its protein is CASSLGAANTEAFF.

The chain combines TRBV6-1 with TRBJ2-7; D is perhaps TRBD1 (5 bases). The germline CDR1 and CDR2 sequences are MNHNS and SASEGT. The CDR3 sequence is 12 residues long. V lost 4 bases, J lost 5 bases, and 9 bases lay in between. Here the CDR3 reads CASSGQGNEQYF. As DNA, the CDR3 is TGTGCCAGCAGTGGGCAGGGCAACGAGCAGTACTTC.

The chain joins TRBV2 to TRBJ1-3; D remains ambiguous. Germline V gene lookup returns CDR1 SNHLY and CDR2 FYNNEI. V lost 9 bases and J 4 bases, leaving 13 bases between the germline ends. The CDR3 is 13 amino acids. For the CDR3, the DNA is TGTGCCAGTGGGGAGACAAACGGAAACACCATATATTTT. Encoded protein: CASGETNGNTIYF.

The chain uses TRBV29-1 and TRBJ1-1; D may be TRBD1 (6 bases). CDR3 length: 13 amino acids. The V and J ends lost 7 bases and 0 bases respectively, with 12 bases between them. CDR1 SQVTM and CDR2 ANQGSEA come from the germline V gene. The CDR3 loop is CSASRGLNTEAFF. The DNA for the CDR3 is TGCAGCGCCAGCAGGGGCCTGAACACTGAAGCTTTCTTT.

The gene calls are TRBV19 and TRBJ2-7; the match to TRBD1 covers 8 bases. CDR3 length: 13 amino acids. The V gene's germline CDR1 is LNHDA and CDR2 SQIVND (reference sequence). The trim removed 5 bases at V and 4 bases at J, leaving 4 bases unmatched. In DNA, the CDR3 is TGTGCCAGTAGTCCCGGGACAGGATACGAGCAGTACTTC. The encoded protein is CASSPGTGYEQYF. Filled out from reference TRBV19 and TRBJ2-7, the complete variable domain reads DGGITQSPKYLFRKEGQNVTLSCEQNLNHDAMYWYRQDPGQGLRLIYYSQIVNDFQKGDIAEGYSVSREKKESFPLTVTSAQKNPTAFYLCASSPGTGYEQYFGPGTRLTVT.

This chain joins TRBV28 and TRBJ1-2, with 7 bases aligning to TRBD1. CDR3 size: 12 residues. Trimming took 7 bases from V and 8 from J; bases not matched to a gene: 7. Germline CDR1 and CDR2: MDHEN and SYDVKM. CDR3 nucleotide sequence: TGTGCCAGCACGACAGGGCGTTGGGGCTACACCTTC. The encoded protein is CASTTGRWGYTF.

The chain carries TRBV9 and TRBJ1-1, with D unresolved. This CDR3 comprises 12 residues. Trimming left V 4 bases short and J 1 base short, with 5 bases between. Germline loops: CDR1 SGDLS, CDR2 YYNGEE. The DNA for the CDR3 is TGTGCCAGCAGCTACGGGAACACTGAAGCTTTCTTT. Residues: CASSYGNTEAFF.

The chain links TRBV27 to TRBJ2-1, with a weak D call TRBD1 (5 bases). Between the trimmed V and J ends, which lost 2 bases and 9 bases, there was a span of 17 bases. The CDR3 contains 15 residues. The germline V gene encodes CDR1 MNHEY and CDR2 SMNVEV (reference sequence). The CDR3 coding sequence is TGTGCCAGCAGTTTAAACGGCAGGGCCGCCAGTGAGCAGTTCTTC. This sequence encodes CASSLNGRAASEQFF.

This chain joins TRBV5-6 and TRBJ2-5; TRBD2 aligns across 14 bases. CDR3 length: 17 residues. V was pared by 3 bases and J by 4 bases, with 8 bases of the junction left unmatched. Germline V gene sequence: CDR1 SGHDT, CDR2 YYEEEE. CDR3 coding DNA: TGTGCCAGCAGCTCAACGGGACTAGCGGGAGTTTTAGAGACCCAGTACTTC. It yields the protein CASSSTGLAGVLETQYF.

The V and J genes are TRBV6-4 and TRBJ1-5; D is possibly TRBD1 (5 bases). Germline V gives CDR1 MRHNA, CDR2 SNTAGT. V lost 10 bases, J lost 0 bases, and 19 bases lay in between. The CDR3 spans 16 residues. For the CDR3, the DNA is TGTGCCAAGGGACGTTTTTGGGAGGGTAGCAATCAGCCCCAGCATTTT. It specifies CAKGRFWEGSNQPQHF.

The rearrangement uses TRBV10-3 and TRBJ1-6; possibly TRBD1 for D (5 bases). Trimming took off 5 bases at V and 9 bases at J, with 17 bases between the two ends. CDR3 length: 15 amino acids. Germline V gene lookup returns CDR1 ENHRY and CDR2 SYGVKD. CDR3 in amino acids: CAISSPGGEGSPLHF. CDR3 bases: TGTGCCATCAGTTCTCCGGGAGGGGAGGGTTCACCCCTCCACTTT.

The V gene is TRBV7-2, the J gene TRBJ1-5, with D unclear. The germline V gene has CDR1 SGHTA and CDR2 FQGNSA. The CDR3 contains 14 residues. V lost 5 bases to trimming and J lost 8 bases, with 16 bases between them. CDR3 loop: CASSQTRDREPQHF. The CDR3 bases are TGTGCCAGCAGCCAGACGAGGGATCGAGAGCCCCAGCATTTT.

The genes are TRBV6-1 and TRBJ2-3, with TRBD2 as a possible D gene (7 bases). V was clipped by 1 base and J by 8 bases, with 10 bases between them. This CDR3 spans 13 amino acids. The germline V gene has CDR1 MNHNS and CDR2 SASEGT. CDR3 sequence: CASSEGGGATQYF. The DNA of the CDR3 is TGTGCCAGCAGTGAAGGTGGGGGGGCTACGCAGTATTTT.

The J gene is TRBJ2-7, the V gene TRBV5-1; the D gene is possibly TRBD2 (6 bases). This CDR3 is 15 amino acids long. V was pared by 3 bases and J by 0 bases, with 13 bases between. Germline V gives CDR1 SGHRS, CDR2 YFSETQ. The CDR3 DNA is TGCGCCAGCAGCTCGAGCCTAGCGTACTCCTACGAGCAGTACTTC. Translated: CASSSSLAYSYEQYF.

The chain has TRBV28 and TRBJ1-5; 8 nucleotides align to TRBD1. The CDR3 covers 14 residues. Unmatched junction bases numbered 10, after V lost 8 bases and J lost 7 bases. Per germline, CDR1 MDHEN and CDR2 SYDVKM. In nucleotides, the CDR3 is TGTGCCAGCTCATTCGGACAGGGCCGCCAGCCCCAGCATTTT. Translated, it gives CASSFGQGRQPQHF.

This clone appeared a single time. The chain links TRBV6-5 to TRBJ2-7; D call uncertain. V lost 6 bases, J lost 2 bases, and 11 bases lay in between. The CDR3 is made up of 13 amino acids. CDR1 MNHEY and CDR2 SVGAGI come from the germline V gene. CDR3 amino acids: CASRPGSTYEQYF. The CDR3 bases are TGTGCCAGCAGACCCGGGTCCACCTACGAGCAGTACTTC.

The gene calls are TRBV11-2 and TRBJ2-2; possible D gene TRBD2, 6 bases. Germline V CDR1 and CDR2: SGHAT, FQNNGV. The CDR3 runs to 17 residues. Between the trimmed V and J ends, which lost 2 bases and 0 bases, there was a span of 13 bases. In nucleotides, the CDR3 is TGTGCCAGCAGCTTATGGCCGGCGGGATCGAACACCGGGGAGCTGTTTTTT. This translates into CASSLWPAGSNTGELFF.

The chain carries TRBV27 and TRBJ2-5; a weak D match, TRBD2 (6 bases). Trimming shortened V by 8 bases and J by 1 base, and 8 bases separated the two germline ends. CDR3 length: 12 residues. Germline CDR1 reads MNHEY; CDR2 reads SMNVEV (reference sequence). The CDR3 DNA follows: TGTGCCAGCGGGAGGTTCCAAGAGACCCAGTACTTC. Protein sequence: CASGRFQETQYF.

This clone was picked up one time. The gene calls are TRBV29-1 and TRBJ2-3; TRBD2 matches 7 bases. V dropped 8 bases and J dropped 5; count of bases not matched to a gene: 16. Germline values: CDR1 SQVTM, CDR2 ANQGSEA. The CDR3 runs 15 residues. CDR3 in DNA: TGCAGCCTTGGGCAGCGGGGAGTAAGTGGAGATACGCAGTATTTT. This encodes CSLGQRGVSGDTQYF.

CDR3: CAISELGSSSSETQYF. The CDR3 DNA reads TGTGCCATCAGTGAGCTAGGTAGTAGCTCAAGCGAGACCCAGTACTTC. The V gene is TRBV10-3, the J gene TRBJ2-5; D gene uncertain. CDR1 ENHRY and CDR2 SYGVKD come from the germline V gene. There are 16 residues in the CDR3. Trimming took off 2 bases at V and 5 bases at J, with 18 bases between the two ends.

This clone was observed a handful of times. The chain has TRBV20-1 and TRBJ1-1, with 9 bases that match TRBD1. Germline V CDR1 and CDR2: DFQATT, SNEGSKA (reference sequence). V lost 4 bases, J lost 12 bases, and 6 bases stayed unmatched. The CDR3 is 11 residues long. CDR3 DNA: TGCAGTGCTATTCGGACAGGGGAACCTTTCTTT. This sequence encodes CSAIRTGEPFF.

The gene calls are TRBV4-2 and TRBJ1-4; no firm D call. This CDR3 has 13 amino acids. Germline loops: CDR1 LGHNA, CDR2 YNFKEQ. V lost 0 bases to trimming and J lost 8 bases, with 7 bases between them. The CDR3 loop reads CASSQERGEKLFF. CDR3 sequence (DNA): TGTGCCAGCAGCCAAGAACGGGGAGAAAAACTGTTTTTT.

The chain is built from TRBV7-8 and TRBJ2-7; 10 bases fit TRBD2. Germline V gene data show CDR1 as SGHVS and CDR2 as FQNEAQ. After removal of 5 bases from V and 0 bases from J, the junction contained 1 base not matched to a gene. The CDR3 totals 14 residues. Here the CDR3 DNA reads TGTGCCAGCAGCGCTAGCGGGAGCTCCTACGAGCAGTACTTC. It specifies CASSASGSSYEQYF.

This chain links TRBV9 with TRBJ2-7; 8 bases agree with TRBD2. CDR3 size: 15 residues. The V gene end was trimmed by 1 base and the J gene end by 4 bases; junction bases not matched to a gene: 7. Germline V CDR1 and CDR2: SGDLS, YYNGEE. The CDR3 sequence is CASSVRGGAVYEQYF. The CDR3 DNA follows: TGTGCCAGCAGCGTACGGGGGGGGGCCGTTTACGAGCAGTACTTC. Supplemented by reference TRBV9 and TRBJ2-7, the full variable domain reads DSGVTQTPKHLITATGQRVTLRCSPRSGDLSVYWYQQSLDQGLQFLIQYYNGEERAKGNILERFSAQQFPDLHSELNLSSLELGDSALYFCASSVRGGAVYEQYFGPGTRLTVT.

The V call is TRBV5-1, the J call TRBJ2-3, with 10 bases fitting TRBD2. The CDR3 has 16 residues. Germline V gives CDR1 SGHRS, CDR2 YFSETQ. The V and J ends lost 0 bases and 1 base, in that order; junction bases with no gene match: 2. The CDR3 DNA sequence: TGCGCCAGCAGCTTGGCAACTAGCGGGGGCACAGATACGCAGTATTTT. Protein sequence: CASSLATSGGTDTQYF.

This chain connects TRBV4-1 to TRBJ2-6, with D perhaps matching TRBD2 (5 bases). This CDR3 is built from 16 residues. Trimming cost V 2 bases and J 6 bases, with 14 bases left between them. Germline loops: CDR1 MGHRA, CDR2 YSYEKL. CDR3 nucleotides: TGCGCCAGCAGCCAACTCTTTTCCGGGGTGGCCAACGTCCTGACTTTC. It specifies CASSQLFSGVANVLTF.

CDR3 sequence reads: CASSEGLAAIFYEQYF. The CDR3 nucleotides read TGTGCCAGCAGTGAAGGACTAGCGGCGATATTCTACGAGCAGTACTTC. The chain employs TRBV6-4 and TRBJ2-7; 10 nucleotides align to TRBD2. J lost 3 bases, V lost 3 bases, and 8 bases had no gene match. This CDR3 region has 16 residues. The germline gives CDR1 MRHNA, CDR2 SNTAGT.

This clone is a singleton in its sample. The chain carries TRBV27 and TRBJ2-2, with 8 nucleotides matching TRBD2. Germline loops: CDR1 MNHEY, CDR2 SMNVEV (reference sequence). V shed 6 bases, J shed 3 bases, and the junction held 12 bases outside the gene matches. This CDR3 is 17 amino acids long. The CDR3 bases are TGTGCCAGCAGGCCCATAAGGCGGGAGGTAGACACCGGGGAGCTGTTTTTT. This gives the protein CASRPIRREVDTGELFF.